The 14 T cell receptor beta chains below all came from one sample that was sequenced in a study of naive and memory T cell subsets. Both TRBC1 and TRBC2 were covered by a beta constant-region primer of two equimolar oligonucleotides. TCRdb passed the UMI-ligation and nested PCR reads through MiXCR, listing each CDR3 protein once. The table lists under 100,000 distinct CDR3 sequences, about 6.5% of them singletons. Sequencing was done on a sample of central memory CD4+ T cells from blood. All receptors come from a human donor in good health.

This clonotype was found many times. V and J are TRBV20-1 and TRBJ2-3; 9 bases map to TRBD2. This CDR3 spans 18 amino acids. Germline CDR1 and CDR2: DFQATT and SNEGSKA (reference sequence). J was trimmed by 0 bases and V by 2 bases; bases with no gene match: 12. The CDR3 reads CSARPPGGSGSSTDTQYF. The CDR3 nucleotides are TGCAGTGCTAGACCCCCCGGAGGTAGCGGGAGTAGCACAGATACGCAGTATTTT.

This clonotype was seen more than once but under ten times. The chain joins TRBV2 to TRBJ2-3, with 10 bases lining up with TRBD1. Losses at the gene ends were 7 bases for V and 4 bases for J; bases not matched to a gene: 11. This CDR3 spans 16 amino acids. Germline CDR1 is SNHLY and CDR2 is FYNNEI. The CDR3 DNA reads TGTGCCAGCATCGGTCGCCGGGACAGGGGAGCAGATACGCAGTATTTT. Translation: CASIGRRDRGADTQYF.

This clonotype was seen a handful of times. The rearrangement links TRBV20-1 to TRBJ1-1; no definite D call. This CDR3 spans 13 amino acids. Trimming left V 3 bases short and J 0 bases short, with 8 bases between. CDR1 is DFQATT and CDR2 is SNEGSKA in the germline V gene (reference sequence). The CDR3 region is CSASSDLNTEAFF. Here the CDR3 DNA reads TGCAGTGCTAGTTCCGACCTGAACACTGAAGCTTTCTTT.

The rearrangement links TRBV20-1 to TRBJ1-1; tentatively, D is TRBD1 (6 bases). The CDR3 is 17 amino acids. Germline loops: CDR1 DFQATT, CDR2 SNEGSKA (reference sequence). With 0 bases removed from V and 2 bases from J, the gap between germline ends came to 19 bases. DNA for the CDR3: TGCAGTGCTAGAGATCGGTGGACAGAGGCTGTTAACACTGAAGCTTTCTTT. This sequence encodes CSARDRWTEAVNTEAFF.

The sample holds a few counts of this clonotype. V gene TRBV15 combines with J gene TRBJ2-7; no firm D call. V lost 0 bases to trimming and J lost 4 bases, with 13 bases between them. The CDR3 consists of 15 residues. In germline, CDR1 is LNHNV, CDR2 YYDKDF (reference sequence). The CDR3 DNA sequence: TGTGCCACCAGCAGAGATCAGGTGACCAGTTACGAGCAGTACTTC. The encoded protein is CATSRDQVTSYEQYF.

This clonotype has at least ten counts. The chain employs TRBV7-2 and TRBJ1-5; D unclear. Per germline, CDR1 SGHTA and CDR2 FQGNSA. Deletions cut 2 bases from V and 2 bases from J, with 7 bases between. The CDR3 runs to 14 residues. The CDR3 DNA reads TGTGCCAGCAGCTTAATGGACCGCAATCAGCCCCAGCATTTT. It codes for CASSLMDRNQPQHF.

This clonotype appeared many times. The rearrangement joins TRBV6-2 or TRBV6-3 to TRBJ1-4; 8 nucleotides agree with TRBD1. The CDR3 is made up of 14 amino acids. V shed 7 bases and J 8 bases; nucleotides not matched to a gene: 9. Germline V CDR1 and CDR2: MNHEY, SVGEGT. The CDR3 here is CASTVRTGLEKLFF. As DNA, the CDR3 is TGTGCCAGCACGGTGAGGACAGGGCTCGAAAAACTGTTTTTT.

This chain joins TRBV20-1 and TRBJ2-7; D is undetermined. The CDR3 length is 13 residues. The V end was cut by 3 bases, the J end by 5 bases, with 14 bases between. Germline loops: CDR1 DFQATT, CDR2 SNEGSKA (reference sequence). CDR3 sequence (DNA): TGCAGTGCTAGTCCCGGCGGTACGCACGAGCAGTACTTC. Protein: CSASPGGTHEQYF.

This clonotype was recorded many times. This chain joins TRBV10-3 and TRBJ2-7; tentatively, D is TRBD1 or TRBD2 (6 bases each). The CDR3 loop spans 14 amino acids. Trimming removed 8 bases at V and 7 bases at J, with 21 bases between. Germline V gene data show CDR1 as ENHRY and CDR2 as SYGVKD. CDR3 sequence: CAIGGQGGSGEQYF. The CDR3 DNA sequence: TGTGCCATCGGGGGGCAGGGAGGTTCGGGAGAGCAGTACTTC.

Regarding this clonotype: Given a much more abundant clone one base away, this may be a read error. The rearrangement joins TRBV15 to TRBJ2-3, with D unresolved. This CDR3 is 15 amino acids long. From germline, CDR1 is LNHNV and CDR2 YYDKDF (reference sequence). Written as DNA, the CDR3 is TGTGTCACCAGCAGAGATGGAACTGGTTCAGATACGCAGTATTTT. It codes for CVTSRDGTGSDTQYF. Based on the CDR3 plus reference TRBV15 and TRBJ2-3, the full variable domain is DAMVIQNPRYQVTQFGKPVTLSCSQTLNHNVMYWYQQKSSQAPKLLFHYYDKDFNNEADTPDNFQSRRPNTSFCFLDIRSPGLGDTAMYLCVTSRDGTGSDTQYFGPGTRLTVL.

V and J are TRBV12-3 or TRBV12-4 and TRBJ2-5; D unclear. V lost 8 bases to trimming and J lost 5 bases, with 15 bases between them. The CDR3 contains 13 residues. For the CDR3, the DNA is TGTGCCAGCGGCCTGGAGCTGAAGGAGACCCAGTACTTC. Translated, it gives CASGLELKETQYF.

This clonotype was seen at least ten times. This rearrangement joins TRBV11-3 to TRBJ2-2; the D is unclear. V was trimmed by 5 bases and J by 5 bases, leaving 12 bases between them. The CDR3 is 14 amino acids. Germline CDR1 SGHNT, CDR2 YENEEA. DNA for the CDR3: TGTGCCAGCAGCCCGTGGGGATCTACCGGGGAGCTGTTTTTT. It codes for CASSPWGSTGELFF.

Many counts were recorded for this clonotype. The chain combines TRBV20-1 with TRBJ1-2; D uncertain. CDR1 DFQATT and CDR2 SNEGSKA come from the germline V gene (reference sequence). Trimming took 0 bases from V and 6 from J, leaving 11 bases between them. This CDR3 region has 13 residues. For the CDR3, the DNA is TGCAGTGCTAGAGAAGACCGTCCCAATGGCTACACCTTC. Translation: CSAREDRPNGYTF.

This clonotype was picked up a small number of times. The chain is built from TRBV28 and TRBJ2-1; D may correspond to TRBD1 or TRBD2 (6 bases each). The germline V gene has CDR1 MDHEN and CDR2 SYDVKM. CDR3 length equals 14 residues. V was shortened by 6 bases and J by 10 bases, with 19 bases between the two germline ends. The CDR3 protein is CASRKSLTGAEQFF. Written as DNA, the CDR3 is TGTGCCAGCAGGAAGTCGTTGACGGGGGCAGAGCAGTTCTTC.